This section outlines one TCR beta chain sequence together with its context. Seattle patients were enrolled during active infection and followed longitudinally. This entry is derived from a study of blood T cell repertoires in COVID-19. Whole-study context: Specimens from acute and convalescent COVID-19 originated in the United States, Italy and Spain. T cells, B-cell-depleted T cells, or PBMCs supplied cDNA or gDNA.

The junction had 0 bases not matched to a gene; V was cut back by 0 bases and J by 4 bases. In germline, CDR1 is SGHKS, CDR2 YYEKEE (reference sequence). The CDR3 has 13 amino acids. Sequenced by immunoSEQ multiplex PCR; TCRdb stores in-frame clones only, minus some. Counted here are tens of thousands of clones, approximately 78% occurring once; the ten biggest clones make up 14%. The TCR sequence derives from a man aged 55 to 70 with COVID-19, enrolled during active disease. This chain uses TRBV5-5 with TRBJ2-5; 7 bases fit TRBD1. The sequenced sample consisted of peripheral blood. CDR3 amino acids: CASSLGQGETQYF. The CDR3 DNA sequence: TGTGCCAGCAGCTTGGGACAGGGAGAGACCCAGTACTTC. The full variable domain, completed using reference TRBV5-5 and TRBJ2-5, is DAGVTQSPTHLIKTRGQQVTLRCSPISGHKSVSWYQQVLGQGPQFIFQYYEKEERGRGNFPDRFSARQFPNYSSELNVNALLLGDSALYLCASSLGQGETQYFGPGTRLLVL.